Described below is a single T cell receptor beta chain sequence and its context. Participants, about 18 to 90 years old, spanned more than 20 US areas. Cohorts were determined from participant-reported clinical history. The sample is drawn from a study of blood T cell repertoires in COVID-19. Across the whole study: The analysed material was cDNA or gDNA that came from T cells, B-cell-depleted T cells, or PBMCs.

Authors' analysis steps: The assay estimated nucleated cells by amplifying reference gene primers. The protocol was immunoSEQ multiplex PCR, while the TCRdb copy is restricted to in-frame clones and leaves out a portion. The D gene and trimming were derived from the DNA, and the V and J assignments and clone size from that table. The table lists roughly 160,000 clones, about four fifths of them singletons, with around 12% in the top ten. Germline V gene sequence: CDR1 MNHEY, CDR2 SVGAGI. The CDR3 loop spans 15 amino acids. Trimming cost V 0 bases and J 4 bases, with 10 bases left between them. Specimen: PBMCs or T cells enriched from blood (not recorded which). The J gene is TRBJ1-3, the V gene TRBV6-5, with D hard to call. This receptor was taken from a man in his fifties who had recovered from COVID-19. CDR3 loop: CASSYSGLEGNTIYF. CDR3 nucleotides: TGTGCCAGCAGTTACTCCGGACTGGAGGGAAACACCATATATTTT.